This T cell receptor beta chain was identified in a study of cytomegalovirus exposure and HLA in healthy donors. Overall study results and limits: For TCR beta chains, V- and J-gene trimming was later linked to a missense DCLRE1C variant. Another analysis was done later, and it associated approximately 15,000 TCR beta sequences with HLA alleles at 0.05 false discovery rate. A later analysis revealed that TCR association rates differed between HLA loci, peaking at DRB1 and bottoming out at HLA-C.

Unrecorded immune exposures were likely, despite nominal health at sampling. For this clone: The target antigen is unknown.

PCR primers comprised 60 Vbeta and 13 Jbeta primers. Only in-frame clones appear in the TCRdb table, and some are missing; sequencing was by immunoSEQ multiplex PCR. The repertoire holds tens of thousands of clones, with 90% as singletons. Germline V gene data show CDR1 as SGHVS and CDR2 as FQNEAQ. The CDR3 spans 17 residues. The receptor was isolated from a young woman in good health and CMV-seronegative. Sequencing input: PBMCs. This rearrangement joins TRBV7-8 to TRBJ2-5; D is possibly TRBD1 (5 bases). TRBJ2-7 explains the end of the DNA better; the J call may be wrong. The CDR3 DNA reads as TGTGCCAGCAGCTTACCGACAAGAGGCAGGGAAGGATACGAGCAGTACTTC. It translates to CASSLPTRGREGYEQYF.